These T cell receptor beta chains were read from a single sample in a study of cytomegalovirus exposure and HLA in healthy donors. The protocol was immunoSEQ multiplex PCR, while the TCRdb copy is restricted to in-frame clones and leaves out a portion. The sample contains 150,000 to 180,000 clones, about three quarters of which appear only once. The sample taken for sequencing was PBMCs. These TCRs come from a woman between 35 and 50 years old in good health and CMV-seronegative. Each CDR3 is given with its conserved first and last residue. Each record gives: D gene, V gene, J gene, clone size, CDR3 protein, CDR3 DNA. D genes are given only for firm matches. Clone size is shown for a subset of rows, as once, few, many or a class of expanded clone.

.	TRBV7-2	TRBJ1-5	.	CASSAMTGVAGNQPQHF	TGTGCCAGCAGCGCAATGACGGGGGTGGCTGGCAATCAGCCCCAGCATTTT
.	TRBV6-4	TRBJ2-3	.	CASSRRAGIDTQYF	TGTGCCAGCAGTAGGAGGGCGGGAATTGATACGCAGTATTTT
.	TRBV5-1	TRBJ2-5	once	CASSLSASETQYF	TGCGCCAGCAGCTTGAGTGCTAGCGAGACCCAGTACTTC
TRBD2	TRBV10-3	TRBJ2-7	.	CAISGGLAGSYEQYF	TGTGCCATCAGTGGAGGGCTAGCGGGATCCTACGAGCAGTACTTC
.	TRBV5-4	TRBJ2-2	.	CASSPQNTGELFF	TGTGCCAGCAGCCCACAGAACACCGGGGAGCTGTTTTTT
.	TRBV18	TRBJ2-5	.	CASSPILSTESQETQYF	TGTGCCAGCTCACCAATACTGAGCACGGAGTCCCAAGAGACCCAGTACTTC
TRBD2	TRBV5-4	TRBJ2-2	.	CASSLTSGRTGELFF	TGTGCCAGCAGTCTGACTAGCGGGAGAACCGGGGAGCTGTTTTTT
TRBD1	TRBV5-1	TRBJ1-2	.	CASSLTGDYGYTF	TGCGCCAGCAGCCTCACAGGGGACTATGGCTACACCTTC
TRBD1	TRBV6-5	TRBJ1-5	.	CASSSRGVSNQPQHF	TGTGCCAGCAGTAGCAGGGGGGTTAGCAATCAGCCCCAGCATTTT
.	TRBV11-2	TRBJ2-1	few	CASSLGTESLYNEQFF	TGTGCCAGCAGCTTAGGGACAGAGAGCCTATACAATGAGCAGTTCTTC
TRBD1	TRBV5-4	TRBJ1-2	.	CAVGGQPNYGYTF	TGTGCCGTAGGGGGACAGCCTAACTATGGCTACACCTTC
.	TRBV5-8	TRBJ1-5	few	CASSLGAARVNQPQHF	TGTGCCAGCAGCTTGGGGGCAGCTCGAGTAAATCAGCCCCAGCATTTT
.	TRBV5-4	TRBJ2-5	.	CASSPDSIKETQYF	TGTGCCAGCAGCCCGGACAGCATCAAAGAGACCCAGTACTTC
TRBD1	TRBV6-5	TRBJ1-1	.	CASSSGGTEAFF	TGTGCCAGCAGTTCAGGGGGGACTGAAGCTTTCTTT
.	TRBV7-9	TRBJ2-7	.	CSSSFPESEQYF	TGTTCCAGCAGCTTTCCGGAGAGCGAGCAGTACTTC
.	TRBV2	TRBJ1-2	.	CASGAGDYGYTF	TGTGCCAGCGGGGCAGGGGATTATGGCTACACCTTC
.	TRBV5-1	TRBJ1-1	.	CASSRRGAIDTEAFF	TGCGCCAGCAGCCGACGGGGGGCGATCGACACTGAAGCTTTCTTT
.	TRBV29-1	TRBJ1-1	.	CSVLGPNTEAFF	TGCAGCGTTTTGGGCCCGAACACTGAAGCTTTCTTT
.	TRBV2	TRBJ2-5	.	CASRIQVSETQYF	TGTGCCAGCAGGATACAGGTGTCAGAGACCCAGTACTTC
TRBD2	TRBV7-9	TRBJ2-5	.	CASSFAGTRVETQYF	TGTGCCAGCAGCTTTGCCGGGACTAGGGTGGAGACCCAGTACTTC
TRBD1	TRBV10-3	TRBJ1-2	.	CAISLPTGTGGYGYTF	TGTGCCATCAGTCTCCCTACCGGGACAGGGGGATATGGCTACACCTTC
TRBD1	TRBV6-6	TRBJ1-1	.	CASGDSRGRWTEAFF	TGTGCCAGCGGCGACTCCAGGGGGCGATGGACTGAAGCTTTCTTT
.	TRBV5-8	TRBJ1-1	.	CASSLVQGIGQAFF	TGTGCCAGCAGCTTGGTGCAGGGTATAGGGCAAGCTTTCTTT
.	TRBV19	TRBJ2-1	.	CASSIGVRATYNEQFF	TGTGCCAGTAGTATAGGCGTTAGAGCAACCTACAATGAGCAGTTCTTC
TRBD2	TRBV2	TRBJ2-3	.	CASTRLAESSSTDTQYF	TGTGCCAGCACTAGGCTAGCGGAAAGCTCTAGCACAGATACGCAGTATTTT
TRBD2	TRBV5-4	TRBJ2-3	.	CASGFSGRAGNTQYF	TGTGCCAGCGGATTTAGCGGGAGGGCTGGAAATACGCAGTATTTT
TRBD1	TRBV5-1	TRBJ1-3	.	CASSTTTGGTSGNTIYF	TGCGCCAGCAGCACCACGACAGGGGGCACTTCTGGAAACACCATATATTTT
TRBD1	TRBV6-1	TRBJ2-5	.	CASSGRGQGGFQETQYF	TGTGCCAGCAGTGGACGGGGACAGGGCGGGTTCCAAGAGACCCAGTACTTC
.	TRBV18	TRBJ1-1	.	CASSPHRDILNTEAFF	TGTGCCAGCTCACCACACCGGGACATTCTTAACACTGAAGCTTTCTTT
TRBD1	TRBV30	TRBJ2-5	few	CAWSVSPGQAKYF	TGTGCCTGGAGTGTATCCCCGGGACAGGCAAAGTACTTC